In this sample, the clone carrying this T cell receptor beta chain turned up once. The data were obtained in a study of blood T cell repertoires in COVID-19. About the research overall: In each case, the material was cDNA or gDNA derived from T cells, B-cell-depleted T cells, or PBMCs.

Trimming shortened V by 6 bases and J by 0 bases, and 6 bases separated the two germline ends. The CDR3 extends over 13 amino acids. Germline V gene sequence: CDR1 LNHDA, CDR2 SQIVND (reference sequence). Profiled with immunoSEQ multiplex PCR; TCRdb holds only in-frame clones, not every one. The sample includes roughly 190,000 clones, roughly 80% seen only once; the top ten take around 14%. The specimen sequenced was peripheral blood. This chain connects TRBV19 to TRBJ1-3; D gene ambiguous. The source is a young man with active or convalescent COVID-19. CDR3 in amino acids: CASRMSSGNTIYF. For the CDR3, the DNA is TGTGCCAGTAGGATGAGCTCTGGAAACACCATATATTTT.